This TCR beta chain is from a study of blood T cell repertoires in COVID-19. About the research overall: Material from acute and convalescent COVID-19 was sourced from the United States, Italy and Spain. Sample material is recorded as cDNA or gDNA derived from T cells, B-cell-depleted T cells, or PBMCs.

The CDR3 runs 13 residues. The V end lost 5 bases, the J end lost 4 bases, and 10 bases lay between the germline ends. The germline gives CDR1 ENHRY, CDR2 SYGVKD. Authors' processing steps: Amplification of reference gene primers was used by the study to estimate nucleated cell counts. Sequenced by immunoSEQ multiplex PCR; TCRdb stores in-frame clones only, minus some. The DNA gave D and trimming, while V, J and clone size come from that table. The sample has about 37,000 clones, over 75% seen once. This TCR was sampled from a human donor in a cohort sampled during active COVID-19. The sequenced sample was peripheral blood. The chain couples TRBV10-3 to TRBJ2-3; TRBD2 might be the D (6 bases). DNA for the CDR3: TGTGCCATCAGTACGGGAGTGGCAGATACGCAGTATTTT. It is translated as CAISTGVADTQYF.